This T cell receptor beta chain was sequenced during a study of tumor-infiltrating lymphocytes in primary liver carcinoma. About the study: Stage T1-T3 N0M0 tumors measured 4.2 to 10 cm at most. Samples returned roughly 3.65 to 7.13 million productive TCRbeta reads, a yield that was similar across tissue types. Overall study findings and caveats: Tumor region pairs outstripped tumor-adjacent and tumor-blood pairs in overlap. With p = 0.039, the top-250-clone fraction in tumors significantly exceeded that in blood.

The researchers produced TCR beta cDNA from around 0.5 ug total RNA with a constant-region primer. Three nested multiplex PCR rounds, a slightly modified ARM-PCR method, built the TCR beta libraries. TRBV1-TRBV30 forward primers paired with a C-beta reverse primer were used in the first two PCR rounds, which ran 9 to 10 cycles each. TCRdb reprocessed the multiplex PCR reads with MiXCR, giving one entry per CDR3 protein. The data contain about 320,000 distinct CDR3 sequences, approximately 60% of them singletons. Comments on this clonotype: Antigen: not known.

Germline DNA was also extracted, with blood RNA taken from unsorted whole blood. This CDR3 has 13 residues. Germline CDR1 is SGHAT and CDR2 is FQDESV (reference sequence). V was clipped by 8 bases and J by 8 bases, with 19 bases between them. This chain uses TRBV11-1 with TRBJ2-7; TRBD2 is a possible D gene (5 bases). The sample comprised peripheral blood. This clonotype was sampled from a middle-aged man with primary liver carcinoma and hepatitis B virus infection. CDR3 loop: CASSGLGRDKQYF. CDR3 in DNA: TGTGCCAGCTCCGGATTGGGGAGAGACAAGCAGTACTTC.